This T cell receptor beta chain was identified during a study of CD8 T cells in ankylosing spondylitis. Whole-study findings and limits: Past studies reported some motif variants in reactive arthritis synovial fluid and blood.

The V gene's germline CDR1 is SGHAT and CDR2 FQNNGV. Trimming pared 5 bases from V and 0 bases from J, leaving 13 bases between. CDR3 length: 16 residues. MiXCR, run by TCRdb on the 5' RACE reads, gives a single entry per CDR3 protein. Here the sample spans approximately 250,000 distinct CDR3 sequences, roughly a third being singletons. Regarding this clonotype: Its antigen is currently unknown.

Material: blood, either unsorted or a sorted T cell fraction (not recorded which). The rearrangement links TRBV11-2 to TRBJ2-2, with a possible D match to TRBD1 (6 bases). This receptor was taken from a male donor with ankylosing spondylitis or in good health (not recorded which). As DNA, the CDR3 is TGTGCCAGCAGCGCTGGGCGACAGGCGAACACCGGGGAGCTGTTTTTT. It specifies CASSAGRQANTGELFF.